The clone carrying this TCR beta chain occurred many times. No antigen is known for it. All donors were healthy Caucasians. Each cDNA held unique molecular identifiers, and template switching gave it a universal primer site. Via MiXCR, TCRdb re-called the 5' RACE reads, giving one row per CDR3 protein. The sample consists of approximately 630,000 distinct CDR3 sequences, around 7.5% of them appearing once. This sample is part of a study of identical twins. Study findings and constraints: Models underestimated out-of-frame TCR alpha sharing in monozygotic twins.

This sample also belongs to another study, concerning yellow fever vaccine responses in identical twins.

Sequencing used PBMCs. The clonotype originates from a woman younger than 30 in good health.

The CDR3 DNA is TGTGCCAGCAGTCCGCAGAGGACAGGGGGCTTCACTGAAGCTTTCTTT. This gives the protein CASSPQRTGGFTEAFF. This rearrangement joins TRBV25-1 to TRBJ1-1, with 11 positions matching TRBD1. Germline V CDR1 and CDR2: MGHDK, SYGVNS. The CDR3 covers 16 residues. Losses at the gene ends were 5 bases for V and 4 bases for J; bases not matched to a gene: 9.